The 17 T cell receptor beta chains below were found in one sample sequenced in a study of T cell repertoires in cytomegalovirus infection. In TCRdb, the reads were re-called with MiXCR into one record per CDR3 protein. The sample includes some 590,000 distinct CDR3 sequences, approximately 40% of them seen just once. These receptors have no identified antigens. The sequencing here drew on cultured PBMCs, taken from culture after CMV antigen stimulation. Source of these receptors: a human donor in good health (CMV status not recorded). Some clones in this sample may be carry-over from other donors' samples.

A few counts support this clonotype. The chain recombines TRBV7-2 with TRBJ1-4, with 7 nucleotides matching TRBD1. This CDR3 contains 14 residues. The germline V gene has CDR1 SGHTA and CDR2 FQGNSA. Unmatched junction bases numbered 6, after V lost 5 bases and J lost 6 bases. CDR3 in amino acids: CASSPDREDEKLFF. DNA of the CDR3: TGTGCCAGCAGCCCCGACAGGGAAGATGAAAAACTGTTTTTT.

The V gene is TRBV6-2 or TRBV6-3, the J gene TRBJ2-1; maybe TRBD1 (6 bases). The length of the CDR3 is 14 residues. V lost 5 bases and J 4 bases, leaving 12 bases between the germline ends. Germline loops: CDR1 MNHEY, CDR2 SVGEGT. The CDR3 protein is CASSTGRRYNEQFF. In DNA, the CDR3 is TGTGCCAGCAGTACAGGGAGACGGTACAATGAGCAGTTCTTC.

The chain is built from TRBV9 and TRBJ1-3; D gene unclear. This CDR3 spans 15 amino acids. V was pared by 0 bases and J by 2 bases, with 9 bases between. Germline lookup yields CDR1 SGDLS and CDR2 YYNGEE. CDR3 residues: CASSVDGGTGNTIYF. CDR3 in DNA: TGTGCCAGCAGCGTAGACGGAGGGACTGGAAACACCATATATTTT. Combining the CDR3 with reference TRBV9 and TRBJ1-3 gives the whole variable domain DSGVTQTPKHLITATGQRVTLRCSPRSGDLSVYWYQQSLDQGLQFLIQYYNGEERAKGNILERFSAQQFPDLHSELNLSSLELGDSALYFCASSVDGGTGNTIYFGEGSWLTVV.

This clonotype was picked up a small number of times. The chain uses TRBV5-1 and TRBJ2-1, with 9 positions matching TRBD2. Germline CDR1 and CDR2: SGHRS and YFSETQ. This CDR3 is 16 amino acids long. The V segment lost 1 base and the J segment 4 bases; nucleotides outside the gene matches: 6. The CDR3: CASSLSGLAEYNEQFF. In DNA form, the CDR3 reads TGCGCCAGCAGCTTGTCGGGACTAGCAGAGTACAATGAGCAGTTCTTC.

The J gene is TRBJ1-2, the V gene TRBV6-1; D may be TRBD1 (6 bases). This CDR3 has 14 residues. V was clipped by 1 base and J by 7 bases, with 13 bases between them. Looked up from germline, CDR1 is MNHNS and CDR2 is SASEGT. CDR3 in amino acids: CASSEEGGLGGYTF. The DNA for the CDR3 is TGTGCCAGCAGTGAAGAGGGGGGTTTGGGTGGCTACACCTTC.

The J gene is TRBJ2-1, the V gene TRBV20-1, with TRBD1 as a possible D gene (5 bases). CDR1 is DFQATT and CDR2 is SNEGSKA in the germline V gene (reference sequence). V gave up 7 bases and J gave up 0 bases, with 10 bases separating them. CDR3 length: 13 residues. This CDR3 reads CSVVQGSYNEQFF. The CDR3, as DNA: TGCAGTGTCGTCCAGGGCTCCTACAATGAGCAGTTCTTC.

This clonotype has more than one count but fewer than ten. The chain combines TRBV4-1 with TRBJ2-5; 8 positions match TRBD2. The length of the CDR3 is 17 residues. Germline lookup yields CDR1 MGHRA and CDR2 YSYEKL. The V gene end was trimmed by 0 bases and the J gene end by 4 bases; junction bases not matched to a gene: 10. CDR3 amino acids: CASSQEDGRGSPETQYF. DNA of the CDR3: TGCGCCAGCAGCCAAGAGGACGGGAGGGGATCCCCAGAGACCCAGTACTTC.

This chain connects TRBV19 to TRBJ2-5; 13 bases map to TRBD2. Germline V gives CDR1 LNHDA, CDR2 SQIVND (reference sequence). The CDR3 has 16 residues. The J segment lost 3 bases and the V segment lost 5 bases, leaving 6 bases of the junction unmatched. CDR3: CASSPRTSGSKETQYF. The CDR3 DNA reads as TGTGCCAGTAGTCCCAGGACTAGCGGGAGCAAAGAGACCCAGTACTTC. The full variable domain, its missing parts supplied by reference TRBV19 and TRBJ2-5, is DGGITQSPKYLFRKEGQNVTLSCEQNLNHDAMYWYRQDPGQGLRLIYYSQIVNDFQKGDIAEGYSVSREKKESFPLTVTSAQKNPTAFYLCASSPRTSGSKETQYFGPGTRLLVL.

The genes are TRBV19 and TRBJ1-6, with 7 bases fitting TRBD1. This CDR3 has 17 amino acids. With V trimmed by 4 bases and J by 1 base, 7 bases remained unmatched. CDR1 and CDR2 from the germline V gene are LNHDA and SQIVND (reference sequence). For the CDR3, the DNA is TGTGCCAGTAGTAACCGGCAGGGGGTGTCCTATAATTCACCCCTCCACTTT. Translated, it gives CASSNRQGVSYNSPLHF.

This clonotype was counted only a few times. This sequence joins TRBV4-1 and TRBJ2-2; 7 nucleotides agree with TRBD2. This CDR3 is 15 amino acids long. The V gene end was trimmed by 5 bases and the J gene end by 1 base; junction bases not matched to a gene: 4. Looked up from germline, CDR1 is MGHRA and CDR2 is YSYEKL. CDR3 loop: CASSKTSLNTGELFF. CDR3 in DNA: TGCGCCAGCAGCAAGACTAGCCTGAACACCGGGGAGCTGTTTTTT.

This chain links TRBV7-8 with TRBJ1-2; a possible D gene is TRBD1 (5 bases). Trimming stripped 2 bases from V and 7 bases from J, with 17 bases between. CDR3 length: 15 amino acids. Germline CDR1 SGHVS, CDR2 FQNEAQ. This chain's CDR3 is CASSLLGPRGAGYTF. The DNA for the CDR3 is TGTGCCAGCAGCTTATTGGGTCCGAGGGGTGCTGGCTACACCTTC.

This chain links TRBV7-2 with TRBJ2-3, with 7 positions matching TRBD1. Germline V gene lookup returns CDR1 SGHTA and CDR2 FQGNSA. The CDR3 totals 15 residues. The trim removed 4 bases at V and 2 bases at J, leaving 6 bases unmatched. The CDR3 here is CASSWRTGTTDTQYF. The DNA for the CDR3 is TGTGCCAGCAGCTGGAGGACAGGAACCACAGATACGCAGTATTTT.

V gene TRBV7-9 combines with J gene TRBJ2-5; weak D call: TRBD1 (6 bases). V was pared by 9 bases and J by 1 base, with 18 bases between. Germline V CDR1 and CDR2: SEHNR, FQNEAQ (reference sequence). The CDR3 runs 15 residues. The CDR3 sequence is CASQTQGHIQETQYF. In DNA, the CDR3 is TGTGCCAGTCAAACGCAGGGGCACATCCAAGAGACCCAGTACTTC.

The chain recombines TRBV15 with TRBJ1-5, with D possibly TRBD1 on 5 matching bases. From germline, CDR1 is LNHNV and CDR2 YYDKDF (reference sequence). V lost 3 bases to trimming and J lost 4 bases, with 10 bases between them. The CDR3 is 14 residues long. This chain's CDR3 is CATSRRGLNQPQHF. For the CDR3, the DNA is TGTGCCACCAGCAGGAGGGGCCTTAATCAGCCCCAGCATTTT.

The genes are TRBV12-3 or TRBV12-4 and TRBJ2-7; possible D gene TRBD1, 6 bases. This CDR3 is built from 14 residues. The V end lost 5 bases, the J end lost 3 bases, and 14 bases lay between the germline ends. The CDR3 is CASSPDTGNYEQYF. The CDR3 bases are TGTGCCAGCAGTCCTGATACAGGGAACTACGAGCAGTACTTC.

The chain links TRBV5-8 to TRBJ1-1; a possible D gene is TRBD1 (6 bases). The CDR3 contains 15 residues. Germline V gene data show CDR1 as SGHTS and CDR2 as YDEGEE. V lost 4 bases, J lost 3 bases, and 16 bases lay in between. The CDR3 DNA reads TGTGCCAGCAGCACACAGGGATGGGGGCACACTGAAGCTTTCTTT. Residues: CASSTQGWGHTEAFF.

V and J are TRBV4-2 and TRBJ2-5; D not certain. The V end was cut by 3 bases, the J end by 2 bases, with 13 bases between. CDR1 is LGHNA, CDR2 YNFKEQ, per germline. The CDR3 runs 15 residues. The CDR3 DNA reads as TGTGCCAGCAGCCAGCAAGGGTCCGTGCAAGAGACCCAGTACTTC. It yields the protein CASSQQGSVQETQYF.